A single sample is the source of the 8 T cell receptor beta chains below, sequenced in a study of technical replicates of blood from a handful of donors. Sequencing was performed with immunoSEQ multiplex PCR; in TCRdb, only in-frame clones are kept and a portion is missing. The data show roughly 85,000 clones, over 85% seen once. Sequencing used T cells isolated from PBMCs. These receptors were obtained from a human donor in good health.

The V call is TRBV4-2, the J call TRBJ2-7; D is perhaps TRBD2 (5 bases). The CDR3 runs to 14 residues. From germline, CDR1 is LGHNA and CDR2 YNFKEQ. Deletions cut 0 bases from V and 4 bases from J, with 10 bases between. The CDR3: CASSQDLREYEQYF. In DNA form, the CDR3 reads TGTGCCAGCAGCCAAGATCTCCGGGAATACGAGCAGTACTTC.

The chain carries TRBV28 and TRBJ2-7, with 8 nucleotides matching TRBD1. The germline gives CDR1 MDHEN, CDR2 SYDVKM. The CDR3 sequence is 14 residues long. The V segment lost 7 bases and the J segment 2 bases; nucleotides outside the gene matches: 7. CDR3 sequence: CASIFGQGAYEQYF. In DNA form, the CDR3 reads TGTGCCAGCATATTTGGACAGGGAGCCTACGAGCAGTACTTC.

V usage is TRBV30 and J usage is TRBJ2-1; 11 bases match TRBD1. CDR1 GTSNPN and CDR2 SVGIG come from the germline V gene (reference sequence). Trimming removed 5 bases from V and 4 bases from J; junction bases left unmatched: 7. CDR3 length: 15 residues. The CDR3 DNA sequence: TGTGCCTGGGGATCGGACAGGGGGCGATACAATGAGCAGTTCTTC. Its protein is CAWGSDRGRYNEQFF.

The chain combines TRBV19 with TRBJ1-4; a weak D match, TRBD1 (5 bases). V was shortened by 4 bases and J by 0 bases, with 12 bases between the two germline ends. The germline CDR1 and CDR2 sequences are LNHDA and SQIVND (reference sequence). The CDR3 covers 16 residues. The CDR3 sequence: CASSSLTGPTNEKLFF. The CDR3 DNA reads TGTGCCAGTAGTAGCCTCACAGGTCCAACTAATGAAAAACTGTTTTTT.

The chain employs TRBV5-4 and TRBJ2-3; 9 bases are a match to TRBD2. Germline CDR1 is SGHNT and CDR2 is YYREEE (reference sequence). CDR3 length: 14 residues. The V and J ends lost 0 bases and 5 bases, in that order; junction bases with no gene match: 1. CDR3 sequence reads: CASSLGRGGDTQYF. CDR3 bases: TGTGCCAGCAGCTTGGGGCGGGGGGGAGATACGCAGTATTTT. Looking up the rest from reference TRBV5-4 and TRBJ2-3 gives the full variable domain: ETGVTQSPTHLIKTRGQQVTLRCSSQSGHNTVSWYQQALGQGPQFIFQYYREEENGRGNFPPRFSGLQFPNYSSELNVNALELDDSALYLCASSLGRGGDTQYFGPGTRLTVL.

V gene TRBV20-1 combines with J gene TRBJ2-7; tentative D call: TRBD2 (6 bases). The germline gives CDR1 DFQATT, CDR2 SNEGSKA (reference sequence). The CDR3 loop spans 11 amino acids. V lost 4 bases and J lost 3, with 7 bases in between. The CDR3 sequence is CSATGLYEQYF. As DNA, the CDR3 is TGCAGTGCTACGGGACTCTACGAGCAGTACTTC.

V usage is TRBV5-1 and J usage is TRBJ2-1; D unclear. From germline, CDR1 is SGHRS and CDR2 YFSETQ. CDR3 length: 12 amino acids. Trimming pared 4 bases from V and 6 bases from J, leaving 8 bases between. The CDR3 reads CASSLTTNEQFF. As DNA, the CDR3 is TGCGCCAGCAGCCTAACTACCAATGAGCAGTTCTTC.

This clone was found once. The genes are TRBV15 and TRBJ2-5; 10 positions match TRBD2. CDR1 and CDR2 (germline): LNHNV, YYDKDF (reference sequence). The V gene end was trimmed by 2 bases and the J gene end by 5 bases; junction bases not matched to a gene: 5. The CDR3 runs 15 residues. The CDR3 DNA is TGTGCCACCAGCAGACTAGCGGGGGAAAGGGAGACCCAGTACTTC. This gives the protein CATSRLAGERETQYF.